Each of the 15 T cell receptor beta chains below was sequenced from the same sample in a study of control samples from healthy donors and cancer patients. The repertoire was sequenced with immunoSEQ multiplex PCR; TCRdb's copy has only in-frame clones and lacks some. Altogether 150,000 to 200,000 clones are present, around 90% being singletons, with the ten largest covering about 2%. Specimen: blood. Receptor source: a woman aged 35 to 49 in good health.

The rearrangement joins TRBV27 to TRBJ2-7; 7 nucleotides line up with TRBD1. CDR1 and CDR2 from the germline V gene are MNHEY and SMNVEV (reference sequence). Trimming removed 2 bases from V and 7 bases from J; junction bases left unmatched: 14. This CDR3 comprises 16 residues. The CDR3, as DNA: TGTGCCAGCAGTTTAATAGGGGGCCTAAGGAGTCGAGAGCAGTACTTC. It codes for CASSLIGGLRSREQYF.

V gene TRBV6-6 combines with J gene TRBJ1-1; TRBD1 aligns across 8 bases. CDR3 size: 13 residues. J gave up 5 bases and V 6 bases, and 5 bases lay outside the gene matches. Looked up from germline, CDR1 is MNHNY and CDR2 is SVGAGI (reference sequence). In DNA form, the CDR3 reads TGTGCCAGCAGCCAGGGGGCTGTAACTGAAGCTTTCTTT. Translated, it gives CASSQGAVTEAFF.

This clone was picked up one time. This chain joins TRBV7-2 and TRBJ1-5, with D unresolved. Between the trimmed V and J ends, which lost 1 base and 0 bases, there was a span of 7 bases. Germline CDR1 is SGHTA and CDR2 is FQGNSA. This CDR3 is built from 15 residues. The DNA of the CDR3 is TGTGCCAGCAGCTTAGTCGCGGCTAGCAATCAGCCCCAGCATTTT. Its protein is CASSLVAASNQPQHF. Supplemented by reference TRBV7-2 and TRBJ1-5, the full variable domain reads GAGVSQSPSNKVTEKGKDVELRCDPISGHTALYWYRQSLGQGLEFLIYFQGNSAPDKSGLPSDRFSAERTGGSVSTLTIQRTQQEDSAVYLCASSLVAASNQPQHFGDGTRLSIL.

The chain combines TRBV19 with TRBJ2-5; TRBD2 agrees at 10 bases. The ends lost 3 bases at V and 5 bases at J; junction bases unmatched: 6. The CDR3 consists of 15 residues. Germline lookup yields CDR1 LNHDA and CDR2 SQIVND (reference sequence). DNA of the CDR3: TGTGCCAGTAGTATGAGCGGGGGGGCATGGGAGACCCAGTACTTC. It is translated as CASSMSGGAWETQYF.

The V gene is TRBV10-3, the J gene TRBJ2-2; 10 nucleotides match TRBD2. J lost 0 bases, V lost 5 bases, and 9 bases had no gene match. Germline CDR1 ENHRY, CDR2 SYGVKD. The length of the CDR3 is 18 residues. The CDR3 coding sequence is TGTGCCATCAGTCAAATAGCGGGGGGCAACACGAACACCGGGGAGCTGTTTTTT. Translation: CAISQIAGGNTNTGELFF.

The chain combines TRBV13 with TRBJ2-1; D could derive from TRBD1 or TRBD2 (6 bases each). This CDR3 has 16 amino acids. Germline CDR1 and CDR2: PRHDT and FYEKMQ (reference sequence). The V end was cut by 5 bases, the J end by 5 bases, with 19 bases between. The CDR3 DNA is TGTGCCAGCAGCACTCGGGGCGGGACACTGAACAATGAGCAGTTCTTC. Translating it yields CASSTRGGTLNNEQFF.

Here the CDR3 DNA reads TGTGCCAGCAGCCTGACAGGGGGGGACACTGAAGCTTTCTTT. Its protein is CASSLTGGDTEAFF. This chain uses TRBV7-8 with TRBJ1-1, with TRBD1 identical over 9 bases. J lost 3 bases, V lost 5 bases, and 4 bases had no gene match. Germline-derived CDR1 and CDR2 are SGHVS and FQNEAQ. The CDR3 loop spans 14 amino acids. Variable domain in full (rest from reference TRBV7-8 and TRBJ1-1): GAGVSQSPRYKVAKRGQDVALRCDPISGHVSLFWYQQALGQGPEFLTYFQNEAQLDKSGLPSDRFFAERPEGSVSTLKIQRTQQEDSAVYLCASSLTGGDTEAFFGQGTRLTVV.

This clone occurred once. The chain uses TRBV6-5 and TRBJ1-2; TRBD1 aligns across 8 bases. J gave up 4 bases and V 7 bases, and 5 bases lay outside the gene matches. Germline V gene sequence: CDR1 MNHEY, CDR2 SVGAGI. The CDR3 has 13 amino acids. CDR3 protein: CASNLGQGYGYTF. CDR3 nucleotides: TGTGCCAGCAACCTCGGACAGGGCTATGGCTACACCTTC.

This clone was detected once. The chain is built from TRBV5-1 and TRBJ1-1; D gene ambiguous. CDR1 is SGHRS, CDR2 YFSETQ, per germline. The CDR3 is 13 residues long. V lost 4 bases, J lost 4 bases, and 11 bases lay in between. The CDR3 here is CASSESVGTEAFF. CDR3 DNA sequence: TGCGCCAGCAGCGAGAGTGTGGGCACTGAAGCTTTCTTT.

J is TRBJ2-3 and V is TRBV2; 10 bases match TRBD2. The CDR3 spans 18 residues. V shed 9 bases, J shed 2 bases, and the junction held 17 bases outside the gene matches. Germline assignment: CDR1 SNHLY and CDR2 FYNNEI. CDR3 loop: CARQTEESSGGATDTQYF. The CDR3 region has the DNA TGTGCCAGGCAAACTGAGGAGTCTAGCGGGGGCGCCACAGATACGCAGTATTTT.

Here the CDR3 DNA reads TGTGCCAGCAGCCCGGGGGACAGAAAGAGGGAGCAGTATTTT. Residues: CASSPGDRKREQYF. The chain recombines TRBV4-2 with TRBJ2-3; D might be TRBD1 (7 bases). The germline V gene encodes CDR1 LGHNA and CDR2 YNFKEQ. This CDR3 spans 14 amino acids. Between the trimmed V and J ends, which lost 4 bases and 11 bases, there was a span of 19 bases.

This chain joins TRBV7-2 and TRBJ2-7; no reliable D call. The germline V gene has CDR1 SGHTA and CDR2 FQGNSA. V gave up 4 bases and J gave up 7 bases, with 14 bases separating them. CDR3 length: 13 amino acids. The CDR3 loop reads CASSSRVPWEQYF. The CDR3, as DNA: TGTGCCAGCAGCTCCCGGGTCCCCTGGGAGCAGTACTTC. Based on the CDR3 plus reference TRBV7-2 and TRBJ2-7, the full variable domain is GAGVSQSPSNKVTEKGKDVELRCDPISGHTALYWYRQSLGQGLEFLIYFQGNSAPDKSGLPSDRFSAERTGGSVSTLTIQRTQQEDSAVYLCASSSRVPWEQYFGPGTRLTVT.

The chain combines TRBV7-8 with TRBJ2-7; D gene ambiguous. Per germline, CDR1 SGHVS and CDR2 FQNEAQ. Deletions cut 1 base from V and 0 bases from J, with 7 bases between. CDR3 length: 14 residues. CDR3 loop: CASSLGRSSYEQYF. For the CDR3, the DNA is TGTGCCAGCAGCTTAGGCCGTAGCTCCTACGAGCAGTACTTC.

The gene calls are TRBV7-2 and TRBJ2-5; 8 bases align to TRBD2. The V segment lost 4 bases and the J segment 0 bases; nucleotides outside the gene matches: 10. CDR1 is SGHTA, CDR2 FQGNSA, per germline. CDR3 length: 17 residues. In DNA, the CDR3 is TGTGCCAGCAGCTCGGTCCTTCTAGCGGGCAACCAAGAGACCCAGTACTTC. Protein: CASSSVLLAGNQETQYF.

The V gene is TRBV5-6, the J gene TRBJ2-7, with D perhaps TRBD2 (6 bases). The V gene's germline CDR1 is SGHDT and CDR2 YYEEEE. V dropped 3 bases and J dropped 6 bases, with 7 bases sitting between them. This CDR3 is built from 11 residues. The chain's CDR3 is CASSYGSEQYF. The CDR3 DNA reads as TGTGCCAGCAGCTACGGGAGCGAGCAGTACTTC.